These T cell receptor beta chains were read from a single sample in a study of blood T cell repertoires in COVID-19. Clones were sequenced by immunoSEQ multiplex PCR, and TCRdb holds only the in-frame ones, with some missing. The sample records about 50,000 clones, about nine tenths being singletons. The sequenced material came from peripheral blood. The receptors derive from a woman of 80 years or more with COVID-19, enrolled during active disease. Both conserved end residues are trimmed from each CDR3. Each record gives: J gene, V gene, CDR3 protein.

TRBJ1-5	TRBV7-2	ASSLRRDQPQH
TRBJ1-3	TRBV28	ASSLWSGSASGNTIY
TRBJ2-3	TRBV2	ASNAGSDTQY
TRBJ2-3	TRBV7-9	ASSFVGGPAIWVDTQY
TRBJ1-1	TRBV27	ASRTDRGRIFEAF
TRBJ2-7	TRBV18	ASSPRRGTYEQY
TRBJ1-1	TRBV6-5	ASIPQKNTEAF
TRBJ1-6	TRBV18	ASSRDIGGNSPLH
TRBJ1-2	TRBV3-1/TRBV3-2	ASSQGGNYGYT
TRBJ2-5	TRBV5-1	ASSLASGVLGETQY
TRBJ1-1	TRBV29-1	SVADRAEAF
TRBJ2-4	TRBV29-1	SVRDRDRAKNIQY
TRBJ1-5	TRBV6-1	ASSDFGYRQPQH
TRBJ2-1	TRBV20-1	SAASYNEQF